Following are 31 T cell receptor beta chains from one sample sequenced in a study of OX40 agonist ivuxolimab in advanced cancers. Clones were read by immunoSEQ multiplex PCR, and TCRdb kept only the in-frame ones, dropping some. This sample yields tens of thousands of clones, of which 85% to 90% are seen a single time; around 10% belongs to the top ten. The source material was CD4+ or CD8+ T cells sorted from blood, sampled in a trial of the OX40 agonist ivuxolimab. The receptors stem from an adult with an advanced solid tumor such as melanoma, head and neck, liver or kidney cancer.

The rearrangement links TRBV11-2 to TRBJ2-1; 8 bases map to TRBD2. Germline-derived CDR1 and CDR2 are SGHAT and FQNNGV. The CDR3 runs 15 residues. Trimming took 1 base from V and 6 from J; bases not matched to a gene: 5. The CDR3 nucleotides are TGTGCCAGCAGCTTAGGGGCAGCGGGAGTCAATGAGCAGTTCTTC. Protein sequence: CASSLGAAGVNEQFF.

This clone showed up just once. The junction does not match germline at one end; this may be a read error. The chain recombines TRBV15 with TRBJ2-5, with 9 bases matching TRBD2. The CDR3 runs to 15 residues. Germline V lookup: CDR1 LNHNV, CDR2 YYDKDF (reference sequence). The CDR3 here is CATSRRLADQETQYF. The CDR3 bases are TGTGCCACCAGCAGAAGACTAGCGGACCAGGAGACCCAGTACTTC.

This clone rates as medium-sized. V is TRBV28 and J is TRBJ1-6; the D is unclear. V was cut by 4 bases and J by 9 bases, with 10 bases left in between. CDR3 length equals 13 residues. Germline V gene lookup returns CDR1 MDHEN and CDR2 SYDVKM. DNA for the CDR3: TGTGCCAGCAGTTCCGTAGGACGTTCACCCCTCCACTTT. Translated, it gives CASSSVGRSPLHF.

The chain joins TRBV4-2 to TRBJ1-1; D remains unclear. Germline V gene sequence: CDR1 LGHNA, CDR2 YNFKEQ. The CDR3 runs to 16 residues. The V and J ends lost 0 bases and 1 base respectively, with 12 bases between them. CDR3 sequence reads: CASSQDPPGRNTEAFF. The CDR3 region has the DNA TGTGCCAGCAGCCAAGATCCCCCGGGGAGGAACACTGAAGCTTTCTTT.

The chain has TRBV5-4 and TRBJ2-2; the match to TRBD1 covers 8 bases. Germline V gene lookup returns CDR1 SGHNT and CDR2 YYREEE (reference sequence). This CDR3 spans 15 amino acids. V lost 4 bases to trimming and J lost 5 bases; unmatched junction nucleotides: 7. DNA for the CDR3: TGTGCCAGCAGCGGTGGACAGGGTAGAACCGGGGAGCTGTTTTTT. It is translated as CASSGGQGRTGELFF.

DNA of the CDR3: TGCGCCAGCAGCCAAGTTACGAAACAACTAAACACTGAAGCTTTCTTT. Translated: CASSQVTKQLNTEAFF. The J gene is TRBJ1-1, the V gene TRBV4-1; the D is unclear. The CDR3 totals 16 residues. V lost 1 base to trimming and J lost 2 bases, with 14 bases between them. CDR1 MGHRA and CDR2 YSYEKL come from the germline V gene.

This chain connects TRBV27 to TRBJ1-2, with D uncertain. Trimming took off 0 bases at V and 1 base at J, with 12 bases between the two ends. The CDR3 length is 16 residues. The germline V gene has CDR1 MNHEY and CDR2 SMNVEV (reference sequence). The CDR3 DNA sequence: TGTGCCAGCAGTTTATCTCCGTTCCCGGATAACTATGGCTACACCTTC. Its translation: CASSLSPFPDNYGYTF.

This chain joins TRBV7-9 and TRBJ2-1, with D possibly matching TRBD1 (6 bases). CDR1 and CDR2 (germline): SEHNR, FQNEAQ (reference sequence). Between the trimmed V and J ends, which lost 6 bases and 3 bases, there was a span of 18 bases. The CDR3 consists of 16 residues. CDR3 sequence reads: CASRSRYRVLYNEQFF. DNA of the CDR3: TGTGCCAGCAGATCTAGGTACAGGGTCCTCTACAATGAGCAGTTCTTC.

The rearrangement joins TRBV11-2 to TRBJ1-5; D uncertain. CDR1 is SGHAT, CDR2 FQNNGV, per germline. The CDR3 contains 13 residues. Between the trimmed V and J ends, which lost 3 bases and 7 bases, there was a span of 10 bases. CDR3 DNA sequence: TGTGCCAGCAGCTTGGGGAATTACCAGCCCCAGCATTTT. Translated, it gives CASSLGNYQPQHF.

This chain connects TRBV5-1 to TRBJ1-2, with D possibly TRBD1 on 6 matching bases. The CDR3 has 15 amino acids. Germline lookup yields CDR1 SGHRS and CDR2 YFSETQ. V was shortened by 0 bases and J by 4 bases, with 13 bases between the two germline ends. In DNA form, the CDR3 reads TGCGCCAGCAGCTTGGACGGGCAGGGGACCTATGGCTACACCTTC. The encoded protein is CASSLDGQGTYGYTF.

The CDR3 DNA is TGCGCCAGCAGCCACCTACTAGCGGGAGGGAACACCGGGGAGCTGTTTTTT. Amino acid sequence: CASSHLLAGGNTGELFF. J is TRBJ2-2 and V is TRBV4-1; TRBD2 matches 12 bases. The CDR3 totals 17 residues. Trimming at V came to 3 bases and at J to 1 base, leaving 3 bases not matched to a gene. Germline V gives CDR1 MGHRA, CDR2 YSYEKL.

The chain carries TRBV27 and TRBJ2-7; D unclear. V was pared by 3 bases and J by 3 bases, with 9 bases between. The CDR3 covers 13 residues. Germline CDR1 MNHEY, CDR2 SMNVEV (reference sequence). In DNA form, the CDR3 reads TGTGCCAGCAGTTTGATAGCCTACTACGAGCAGTACTTC. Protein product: CASSLIAYYEQYF.

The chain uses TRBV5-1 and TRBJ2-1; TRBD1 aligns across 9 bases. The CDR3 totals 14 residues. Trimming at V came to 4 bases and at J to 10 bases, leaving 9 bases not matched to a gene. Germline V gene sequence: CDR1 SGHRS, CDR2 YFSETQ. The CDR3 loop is CASSRDRVFNEQFF. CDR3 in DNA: TGCGCCAGCAGCAGGGACAGGGTGTTTAACGAGCAGTTCTTC.

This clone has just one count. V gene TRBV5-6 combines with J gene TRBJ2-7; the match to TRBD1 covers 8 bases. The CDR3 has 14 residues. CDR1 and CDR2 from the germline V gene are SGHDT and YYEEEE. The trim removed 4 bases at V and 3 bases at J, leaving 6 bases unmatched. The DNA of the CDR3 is TGTGCCAGCAGCATAGGACAGGGTTTCTACGAGCAGTACTTC. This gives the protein CASSIGQGFYEQYF.

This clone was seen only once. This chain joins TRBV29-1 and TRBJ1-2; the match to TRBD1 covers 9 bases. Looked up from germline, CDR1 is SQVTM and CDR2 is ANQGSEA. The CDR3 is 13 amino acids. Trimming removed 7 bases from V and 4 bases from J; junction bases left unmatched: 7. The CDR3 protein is CSGRDRAGYGYTF. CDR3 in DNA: TGCAGCGGCCGGGACAGGGCGGGCTATGGCTACACCTTC.

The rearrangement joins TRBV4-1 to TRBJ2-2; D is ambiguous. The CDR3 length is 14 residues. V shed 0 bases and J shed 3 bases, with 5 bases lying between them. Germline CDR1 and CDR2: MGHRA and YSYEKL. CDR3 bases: TGCGCCAGCAGCCAAGAGGAATACACCGGGGAGCTGTTTTTT. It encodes CASSQEEYTGELFF.

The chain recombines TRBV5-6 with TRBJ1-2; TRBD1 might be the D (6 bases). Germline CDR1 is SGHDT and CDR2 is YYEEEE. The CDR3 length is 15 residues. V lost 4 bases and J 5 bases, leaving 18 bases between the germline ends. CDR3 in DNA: TGTGCCAGCAGCCTAATGGGGGCTCTTGGGTATGGCTACACCTTC. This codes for CASSLMGALGYGYTF.

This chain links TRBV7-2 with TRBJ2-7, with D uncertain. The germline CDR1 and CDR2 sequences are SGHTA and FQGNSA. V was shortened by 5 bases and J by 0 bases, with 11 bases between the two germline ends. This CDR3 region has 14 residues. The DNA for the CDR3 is TGTGCCAGCAGCCCTCGCTCTAGCTCCTACGAGCAGTACTTC. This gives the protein CASSPRSSSYEQYF.

CDR3 DNA: TGTGCCAGCAGCTTAGGTGGCAGTCATCAGCCCCAGCATTTT. Protein product: CASSLGGSHQPQHF. The chain is built from TRBV7-9 and TRBJ1-5; no firm D call. CDR3 length equals 14 residues. The germline gives CDR1 SEHNR, CDR2 FQNEAQ (reference sequence). V lost 1 base and J lost 5, with 9 bases in between. Full variable domain (rest looked up from reference TRBV7-9 and TRBJ1-5): DTGVSQNPRHKITKRGQNVTFRCDPISEHNRLYWYRQTLGQGPEFLTYFQNEAQLEKSRLLSDRFSAERPKGSFSTLEIQRTEQGDSAMYLCASSLGGSHQPQHFGDGTRLSIL.

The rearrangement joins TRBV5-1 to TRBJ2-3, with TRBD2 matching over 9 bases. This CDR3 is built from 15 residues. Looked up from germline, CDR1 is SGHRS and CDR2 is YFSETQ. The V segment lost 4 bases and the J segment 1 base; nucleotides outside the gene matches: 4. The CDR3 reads CASSPRTSGTDTQYF. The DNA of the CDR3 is TGCGCCAGCAGCCCACGGACTAGCGGCACAGATACGCAGTATTTT.

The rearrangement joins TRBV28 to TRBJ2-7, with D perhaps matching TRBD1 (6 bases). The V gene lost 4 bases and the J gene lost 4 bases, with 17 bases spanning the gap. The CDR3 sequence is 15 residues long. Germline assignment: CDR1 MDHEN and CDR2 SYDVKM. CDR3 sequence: CASSSTGARSYEQYF. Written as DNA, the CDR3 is TGTGCCAGCAGTTCGACAGGAGCACGATCTTACGAGCAGTACTTC.

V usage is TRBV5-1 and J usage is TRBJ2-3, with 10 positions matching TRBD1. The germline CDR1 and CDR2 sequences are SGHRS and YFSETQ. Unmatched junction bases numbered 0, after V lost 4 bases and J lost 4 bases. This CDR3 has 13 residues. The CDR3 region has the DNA TGCGCCAGCAGCGGACAGGGGGCAGATACGCAGTATTTT. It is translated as CASSGQGADTQYF.

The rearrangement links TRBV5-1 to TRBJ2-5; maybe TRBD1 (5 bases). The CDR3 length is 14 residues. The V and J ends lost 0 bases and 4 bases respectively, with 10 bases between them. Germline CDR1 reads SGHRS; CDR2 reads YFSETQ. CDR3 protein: CASSLGAGLETQYF. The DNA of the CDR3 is TGCGCCAGCAGCTTGGGGGCAGGGTTAGAGACCCAGTACTTC.

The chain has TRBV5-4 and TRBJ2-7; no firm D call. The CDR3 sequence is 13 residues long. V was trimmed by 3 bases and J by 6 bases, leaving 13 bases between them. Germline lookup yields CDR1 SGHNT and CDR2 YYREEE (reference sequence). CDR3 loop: CASSSVTQREQYF. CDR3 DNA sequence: TGTGCCAGCAGCTCCGTGACGCAACGCGAGCAGTACTTC.

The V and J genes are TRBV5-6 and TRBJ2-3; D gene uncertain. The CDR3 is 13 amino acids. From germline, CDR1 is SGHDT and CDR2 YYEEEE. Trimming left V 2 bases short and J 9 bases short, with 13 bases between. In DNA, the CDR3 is TGTGCCAGCAGCTTCGGCCAGGACGGGACGCAGTATTTT. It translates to CASSFGQDGTQYF. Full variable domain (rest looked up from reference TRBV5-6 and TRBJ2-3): DAGVTQSPTHLIKTRGQQVTLRCSPKSGHDTVSWYQQALGQGPQFIFQYYEEEERQRGNFPDRFSGHQFPNYSSELNVNALLLGDSALYLCASSFGQDGTQYFGPGTRLTVL.

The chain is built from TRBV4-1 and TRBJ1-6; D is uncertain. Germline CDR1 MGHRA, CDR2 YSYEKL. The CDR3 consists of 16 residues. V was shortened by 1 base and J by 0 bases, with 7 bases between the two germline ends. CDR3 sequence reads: CASSQAQSSYNSPLHF. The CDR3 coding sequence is TGCGCCAGCAGCCAAGCCCAAAGCTCCTATAATTCACCCCTCCACTTT.

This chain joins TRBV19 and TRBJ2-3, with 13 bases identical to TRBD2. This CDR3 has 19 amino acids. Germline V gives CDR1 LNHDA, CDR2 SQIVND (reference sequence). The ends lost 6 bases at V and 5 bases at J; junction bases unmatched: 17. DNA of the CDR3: TGTGCCAGTAGAAGAACCTGGACTAGCGGGAGAGGTTCTGGAGATACGCAGTATTTT. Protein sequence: CASRRTWTSGRGSGDTQYF.

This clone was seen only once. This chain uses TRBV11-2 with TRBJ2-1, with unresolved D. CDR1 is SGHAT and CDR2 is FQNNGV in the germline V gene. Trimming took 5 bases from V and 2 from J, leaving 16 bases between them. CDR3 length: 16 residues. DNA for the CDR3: TGTGCCAGCAGCCGATCCGGGCCAACGACCTACAATGAGCAGTTCTTC. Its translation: CASSRSGPTTYNEQFF.

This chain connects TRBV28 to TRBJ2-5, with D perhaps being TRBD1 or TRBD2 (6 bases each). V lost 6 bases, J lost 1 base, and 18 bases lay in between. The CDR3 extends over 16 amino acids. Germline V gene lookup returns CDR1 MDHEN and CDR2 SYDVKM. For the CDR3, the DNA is TGTGCCAGCAGCTACCTGGGGGCGGGACTCCAAGAGACCCAGTACTTC. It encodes CASSYLGAGLQETQYF.

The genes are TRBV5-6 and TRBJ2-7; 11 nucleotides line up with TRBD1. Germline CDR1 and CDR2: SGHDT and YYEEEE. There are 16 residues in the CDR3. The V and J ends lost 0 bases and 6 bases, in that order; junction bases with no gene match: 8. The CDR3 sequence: CASSLGGRTGGAEQYF. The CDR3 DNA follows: TGTGCCAGCAGCTTGGGAGGGAGGACAGGGGGCGCCGAGCAGTACTTC.

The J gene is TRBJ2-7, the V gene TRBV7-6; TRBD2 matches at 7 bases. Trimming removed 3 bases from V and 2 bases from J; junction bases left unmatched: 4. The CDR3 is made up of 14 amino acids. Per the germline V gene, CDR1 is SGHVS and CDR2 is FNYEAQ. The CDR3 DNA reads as TGTGCCAGCAGCTTTGGACTAGACACCTACGAGCAGTACTTC. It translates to CASSFGLDTYEQYF.